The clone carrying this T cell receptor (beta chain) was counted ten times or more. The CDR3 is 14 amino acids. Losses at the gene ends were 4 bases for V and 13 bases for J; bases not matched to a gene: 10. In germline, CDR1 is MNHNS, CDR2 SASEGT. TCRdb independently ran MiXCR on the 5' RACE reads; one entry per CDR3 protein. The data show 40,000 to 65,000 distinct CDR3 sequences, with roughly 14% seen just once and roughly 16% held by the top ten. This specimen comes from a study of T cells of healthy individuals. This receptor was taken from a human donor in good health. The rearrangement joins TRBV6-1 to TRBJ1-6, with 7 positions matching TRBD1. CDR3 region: CASSGGTAFSPLHF. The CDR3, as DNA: TGTGCCAGCAGTGGCGGGACAGCCTTTTCCCCCCTCCACTTT.